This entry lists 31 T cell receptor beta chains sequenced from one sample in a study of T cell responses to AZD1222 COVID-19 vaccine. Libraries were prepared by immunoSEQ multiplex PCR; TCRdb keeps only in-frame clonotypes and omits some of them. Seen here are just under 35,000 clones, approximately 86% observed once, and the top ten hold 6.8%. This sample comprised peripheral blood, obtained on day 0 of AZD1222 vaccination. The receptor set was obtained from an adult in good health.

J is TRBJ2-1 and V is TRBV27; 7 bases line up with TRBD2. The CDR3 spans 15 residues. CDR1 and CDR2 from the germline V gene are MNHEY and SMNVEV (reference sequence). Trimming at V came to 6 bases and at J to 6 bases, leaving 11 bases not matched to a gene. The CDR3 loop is CASSPRRGGSNEQFF. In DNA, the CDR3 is TGTGCCAGCAGCCCCCGTCGGGGAGGGAGCAATGAGCAGTTCTTC.

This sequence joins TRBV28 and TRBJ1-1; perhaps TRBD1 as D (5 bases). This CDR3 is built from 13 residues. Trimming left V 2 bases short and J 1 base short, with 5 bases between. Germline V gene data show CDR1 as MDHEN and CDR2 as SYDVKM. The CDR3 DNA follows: TGTGCCAGCAGTTTAGGGGGGAACACTGAAGCTTTCTTT. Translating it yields CASSLGGNTEAFF.

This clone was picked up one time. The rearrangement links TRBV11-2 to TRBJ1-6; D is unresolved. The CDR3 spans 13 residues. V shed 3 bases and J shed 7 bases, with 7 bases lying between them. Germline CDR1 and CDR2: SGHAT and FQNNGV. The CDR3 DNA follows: TGTGCCAGCAGCTTTGCAGTCAATTCACCCCTCCACTTT. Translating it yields CASSFAVNSPLHF.

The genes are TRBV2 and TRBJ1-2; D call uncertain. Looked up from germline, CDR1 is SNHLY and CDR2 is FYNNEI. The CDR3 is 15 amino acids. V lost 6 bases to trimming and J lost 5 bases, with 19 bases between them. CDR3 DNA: TGTGCCAGCAGCTACAGACGGCAAGAGATTTATGGCTACACCTTC. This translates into CASSYRRQEIYGYTF.

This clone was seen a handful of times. CDR3: CASSFEVRRYEQYF. DNA of the CDR3: TGTGCCAGCAGTTTTGAGGTCCGCCGATACGAGCAGTACTTC. The chain combines TRBV28 with TRBJ2-7; no clear D gene. The CDR3 loop spans 14 amino acids. CDR1 is MDHEN, CDR2 SYDVKM, per germline. V was clipped by 3 bases and J by 4 bases, with 13 bases between them. Based on the CDR3 plus reference TRBV28 and TRBJ2-7, the full variable domain is DVKVTQSSRYLVKRTGEKVFLECVQDMDHENMFWYRQDPGLGLRLIYFSYDVKMKEKGDIPEGYSVSREKKERFSLILESASTNQTSMYLCASSFEVRRYEQYFGPGTRLTVT.

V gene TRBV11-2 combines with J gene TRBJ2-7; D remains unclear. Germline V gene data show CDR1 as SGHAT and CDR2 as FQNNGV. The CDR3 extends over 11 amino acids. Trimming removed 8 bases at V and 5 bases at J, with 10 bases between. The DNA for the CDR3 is TGTGCCAGCCCTCTTGGGGACGAGCAGTACTTC. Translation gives CASPLGDEQYF.

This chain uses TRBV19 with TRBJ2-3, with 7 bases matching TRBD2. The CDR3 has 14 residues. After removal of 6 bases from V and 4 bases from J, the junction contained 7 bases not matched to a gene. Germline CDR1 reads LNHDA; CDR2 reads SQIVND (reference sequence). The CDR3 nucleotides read TGTGCCAGTAGCCTCAGGGAGGGAGCAGATACGCAGTATTTT. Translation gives CASSLREGADTQYF. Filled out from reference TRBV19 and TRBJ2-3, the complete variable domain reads DGGITQSPKYLFRKEGQNVTLSCEQNLNHDAMYWYRQDPGQGLRLIYYSQIVNDFQKGDIAEGYSVSREKKESFPLTVTSAQKNPTAFYLCASSLREGADTQYFGPGTRLTVL.

This CDR3 is CASSLARGLNTGELFF. In DNA form, the CDR3 reads TGTGCCAGCAGCTTAGCTCGGGGGCTGAACACCGGGGAGCTGTTTTTT. V is TRBV7-9 and J is TRBJ2-2, with D perhaps given as TRBD1 or TRBD2 (6 bases each). Germline CDR1 is SEHNR and CDR2 is FQNEAQ (reference sequence). The CDR3 totals 16 residues. Trimming removed 0 bases at V and 1 base at J, with 9 bases between.

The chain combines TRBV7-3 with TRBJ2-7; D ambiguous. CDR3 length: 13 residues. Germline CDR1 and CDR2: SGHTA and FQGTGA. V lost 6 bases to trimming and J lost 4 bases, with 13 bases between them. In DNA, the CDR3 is TGTGCCAGCAGTTCCTCGGTGGGGTACGAGCAGTACTTC. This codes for CASSSSVGYEQYF.

The CDR3 loop reads CASSQTSGGYEQYF. The DNA for the CDR3 is TGCGCCAGCAGCCAAACTAGCGGGGGGTACGAGCAGTACTTC. This sequence joins TRBV4-1 and TRBJ2-7, with TRBD2 matching over 12 bases. CDR1 and CDR2 from the germline V gene are MGHRA and YSYEKL. V gave up 2 bases and J gave up 4 bases; unmatched junction bases: 0. The CDR3 runs 14 residues.

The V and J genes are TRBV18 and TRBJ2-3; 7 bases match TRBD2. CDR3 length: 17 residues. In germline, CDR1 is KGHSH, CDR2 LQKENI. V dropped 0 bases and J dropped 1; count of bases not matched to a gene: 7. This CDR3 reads CASSPPLSGKGTDTQYF. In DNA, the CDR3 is TGTGCCAGCTCACCACCCCTAAGCGGGAAGGGCACAGATACGCAGTATTTT.

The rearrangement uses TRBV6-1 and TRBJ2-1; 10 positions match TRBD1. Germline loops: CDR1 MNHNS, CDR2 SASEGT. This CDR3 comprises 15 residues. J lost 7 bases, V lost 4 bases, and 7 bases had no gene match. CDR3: CASSASGTGVNEQFF. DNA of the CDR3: TGTGCCAGCAGTGCTTCCGGGACAGGGGTGAATGAGCAGTTCTTC.

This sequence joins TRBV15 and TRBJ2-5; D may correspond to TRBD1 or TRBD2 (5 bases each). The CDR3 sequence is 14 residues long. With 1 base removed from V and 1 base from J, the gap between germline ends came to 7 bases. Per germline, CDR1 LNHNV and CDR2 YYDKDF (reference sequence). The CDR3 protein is CATSRGGTQETQYF. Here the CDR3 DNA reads TGTGCCACCAGCAGAGGGGGGACCCAAGAGACCCAGTACTTC.

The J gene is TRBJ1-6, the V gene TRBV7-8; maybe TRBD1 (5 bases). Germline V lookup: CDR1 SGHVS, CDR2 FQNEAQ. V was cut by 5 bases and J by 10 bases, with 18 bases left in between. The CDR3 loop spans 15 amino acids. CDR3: CASSKREGKDSPLHF. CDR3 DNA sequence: TGTGCCAGCAGCAAACGGGAGGGGAAGGACTCACCCCTCCACTTT. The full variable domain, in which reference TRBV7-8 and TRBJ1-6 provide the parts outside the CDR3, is GAGVSQSPRYKVAKRGQDVALRCDPISGHVSLFWYQQALGQGPEFLTYFQNEAQLDKSGLPSDRFFAERPEGSVSTLKIQRTQQEDSAVYLCASSKREGKDSPLHFGNGTRLTVT.

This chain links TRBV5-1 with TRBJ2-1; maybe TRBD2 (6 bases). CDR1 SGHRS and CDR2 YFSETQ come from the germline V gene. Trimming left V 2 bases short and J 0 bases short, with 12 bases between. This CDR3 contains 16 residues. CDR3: CASSFLAGSSYNEQFF. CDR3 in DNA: TGCGCCAGCAGCTTTTTGGCGGGGAGCTCCTACAATGAGCAGTTCTTC.

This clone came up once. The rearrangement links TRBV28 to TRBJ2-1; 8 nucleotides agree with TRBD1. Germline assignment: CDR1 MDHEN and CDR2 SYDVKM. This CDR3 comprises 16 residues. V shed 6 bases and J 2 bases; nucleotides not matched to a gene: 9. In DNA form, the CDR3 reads TGTGCCAGCAGAGAAGCCGGGACAGGAGCCTACAATGAGCAGTTCTTC. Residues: CASREAGTGAYNEQFF.

For the CDR3, the DNA is TGTGCCAGCAGCTCCGGGACGAATCCCGTGTCGGATACGCAGTATTTT. As protein: CASSSGTNPVSDTQYF. This chain uses TRBV11-3 with TRBJ2-3; the D gene could be TRBD1 or TRBD2 (5 bases each). The V end was cut by 4 bases, the J end by 6 bases, with 20 bases between. The CDR3 consists of 16 residues. Germline V gene lookup returns CDR1 SGHNT and CDR2 YENEEA.

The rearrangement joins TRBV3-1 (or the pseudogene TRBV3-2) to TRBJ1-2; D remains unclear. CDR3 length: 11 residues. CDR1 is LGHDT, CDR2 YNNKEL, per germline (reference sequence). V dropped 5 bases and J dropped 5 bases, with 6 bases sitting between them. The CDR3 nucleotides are TGTGCCAGCAGCTTCGGTTATGGCTACACCTTC. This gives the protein CASSFGYGYTF.

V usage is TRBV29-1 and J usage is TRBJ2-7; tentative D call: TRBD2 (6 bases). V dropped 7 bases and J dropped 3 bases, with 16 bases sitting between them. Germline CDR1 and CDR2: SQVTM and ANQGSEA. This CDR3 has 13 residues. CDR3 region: CSAEATSSYEQYF. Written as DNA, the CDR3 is TGCAGCGCAGAAGCGACTAGTAGCTACGAGCAGTACTTC.

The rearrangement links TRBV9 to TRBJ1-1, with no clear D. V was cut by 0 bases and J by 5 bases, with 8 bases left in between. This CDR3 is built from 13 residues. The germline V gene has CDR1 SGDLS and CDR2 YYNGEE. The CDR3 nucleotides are TGTGCCAGCAGCGTAGGGACTGTGACTGAAGCTTTCTTT. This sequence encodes CASSVGTVTEAFF.

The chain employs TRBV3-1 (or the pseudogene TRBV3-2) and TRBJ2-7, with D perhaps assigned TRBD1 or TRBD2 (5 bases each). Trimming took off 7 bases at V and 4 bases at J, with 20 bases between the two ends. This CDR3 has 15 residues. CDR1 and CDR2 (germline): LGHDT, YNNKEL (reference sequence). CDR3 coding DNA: TGTGCCAGCACCCCAGGACCCGGGACCTTATACGAGCAGTACTTC. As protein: CASTPGPGTLYEQYF.

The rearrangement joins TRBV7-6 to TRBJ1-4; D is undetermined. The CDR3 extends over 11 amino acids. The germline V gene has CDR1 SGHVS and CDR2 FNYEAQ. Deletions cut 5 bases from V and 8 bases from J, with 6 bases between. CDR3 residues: CASSTGEKLFF. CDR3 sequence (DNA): TGTGCCAGCAGCACCGGGGAAAAACTGTTTTTT.

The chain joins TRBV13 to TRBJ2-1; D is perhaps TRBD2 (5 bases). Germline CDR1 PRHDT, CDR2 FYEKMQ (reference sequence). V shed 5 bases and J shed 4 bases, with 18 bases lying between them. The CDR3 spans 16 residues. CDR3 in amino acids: CASSTRTGPRYNEQFF. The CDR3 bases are TGTGCCAGCAGCACCCGGACTGGACCTAGATACAATGAGCAGTTCTTC.

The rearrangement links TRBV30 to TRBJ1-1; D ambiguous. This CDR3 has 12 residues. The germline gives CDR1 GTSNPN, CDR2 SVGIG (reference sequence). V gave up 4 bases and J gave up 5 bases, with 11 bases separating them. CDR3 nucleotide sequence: TGTGCCTGGACAGGTTTGATAACTGAAGCTTTCTTT. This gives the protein CAWTGLITEAFF.

The CDR3 protein is CASSLGTGITGELFF. The DNA of the CDR3 is TGTGCCAGCAGTTTGGGGACAGGAATCACCGGGGAGCTGTTTTTT. V and J are TRBV28 and TRBJ2-2; 8 bases are shared with TRBD1. The CDR3 runs 15 residues. The germline V gene encodes CDR1 MDHEN and CDR2 SYDVKM. With 3 bases clipped from V and 4 bases from J, the junction kept 4 bases outside the gene matches.

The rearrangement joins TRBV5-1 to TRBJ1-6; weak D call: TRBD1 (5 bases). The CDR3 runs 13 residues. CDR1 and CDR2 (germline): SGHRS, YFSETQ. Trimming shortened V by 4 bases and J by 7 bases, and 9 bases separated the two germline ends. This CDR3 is CASSAEGNSPLHF. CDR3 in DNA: TGCGCCAGCAGCGCAGAGGGGAATTCACCCCTCCACTTT.

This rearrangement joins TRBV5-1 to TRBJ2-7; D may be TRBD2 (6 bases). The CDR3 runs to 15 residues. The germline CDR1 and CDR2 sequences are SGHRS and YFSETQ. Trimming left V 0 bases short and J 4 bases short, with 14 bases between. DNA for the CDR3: TGCGCCAGCAGCTTGGCTGCGGGGATAGGGTACGAGCAGTACTTC. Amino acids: CASSLAAGIGYEQYF. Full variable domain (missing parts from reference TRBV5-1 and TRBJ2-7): KAGVTQTPRYLIKTRGQQVTLSCSPISGHRSVSWYQQTPGQGLQFLFEYFSETQRNKGNFPGRFSGRQFSNSRSEMNVSTLELGDSALYLCASSLAAGIGYEQYFGPGTRLTVT.

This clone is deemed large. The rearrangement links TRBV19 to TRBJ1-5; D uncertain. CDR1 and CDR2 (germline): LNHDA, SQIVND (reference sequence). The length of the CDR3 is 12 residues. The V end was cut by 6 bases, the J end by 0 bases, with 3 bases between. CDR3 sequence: CASRASNQPQHF. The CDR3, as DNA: TGTGCCAGTAGGGCTAGCAATCAGCCCCAGCATTTT.

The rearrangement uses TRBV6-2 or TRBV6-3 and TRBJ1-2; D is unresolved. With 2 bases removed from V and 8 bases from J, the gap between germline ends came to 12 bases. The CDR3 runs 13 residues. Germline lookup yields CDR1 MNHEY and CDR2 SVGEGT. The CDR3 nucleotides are TGTGCCAGCAGTTACGCGGCACTGAGAGGCTACACCTTC. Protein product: CASSYAALRGYTF.

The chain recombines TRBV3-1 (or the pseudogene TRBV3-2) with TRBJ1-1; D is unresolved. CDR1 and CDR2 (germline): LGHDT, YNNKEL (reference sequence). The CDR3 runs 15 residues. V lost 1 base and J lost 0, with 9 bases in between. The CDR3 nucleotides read TGTGCCAGCAGCCAAGCTCAAGTCATGAACACTGAAGCTTTCTTT. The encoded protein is CASSQAQVMNTEAFF.

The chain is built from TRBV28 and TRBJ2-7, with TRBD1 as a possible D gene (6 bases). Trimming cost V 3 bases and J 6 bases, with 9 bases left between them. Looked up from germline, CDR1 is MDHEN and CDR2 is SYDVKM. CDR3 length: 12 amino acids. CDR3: CASSFPRGEQYF. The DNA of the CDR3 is TGTGCCAGCAGTTTCCCCAGGGGCGAGCAGTACTTC. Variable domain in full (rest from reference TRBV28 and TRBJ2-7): DVKVTQSSRYLVKRTGEKVFLECVQDMDHENMFWYRQDPGLGLRLIYFSYDVKMKEKGDIPEGYSVSREKKERFSLILESASTNQTSMYLCASSFPRGEQYFGPGTRLTVT.